These T cell receptor beta chains were read from a single sample in a study of T-cell reconstitution after alpha-beta-depleted transplantation in children. TCRdb reprocessed the PCR reads with MiXCR, giving one entry per CDR3 protein. The table lists about a million distinct CDR3 sequences, around 30% of them singletons. The sequenced sample was PBMCs, mostly from graft donor cells, obtained 360 days after TCRalphabeta/CD19-depleted stem cell transplant. These receptors came from a boy under two years old who had a stem cell transplant for SCID, so the T cells may come from the graft donor. Both conserved end residues are part of each CDR3. The order of the fields is V gene, J gene, D gene, clone size, CDR3 protein, CDR3 DNA. The D gene is left open where the match is weak. Clone size is not always given. Where it is, it says once, few, many or a class for expanded clones.

TRBV28	TRBJ2-7	TRBD1	few	CGAAGQAYEQYF	TGTGGAGCGGCGGGACAGGCCTACGAGCAGTACTTC
TRBV2	TRBJ2-2	TRBD1	.	CASSSEQGAAGELFF	TGTGCCAGCAGTTCAGAACAGGGGGCGGCCGGGGAGCTGTTTTTT
TRBV20-1	TRBJ1-2	.	.	CSARVVGANYGYTF	TGCAGTGCTAGAGTGGTGGGGGCTAACTATGGCTACACCTTC
TRBV5-6	TRBJ1-1	.	.	CASSLSAGWLNTEAFF	TGTGCCAGCAGCTTGTCCGCAGGGTGGTTGAACACTGAAGCTTTCTTT
TRBV28	TRBJ2-7	.	.	CASSSSSTYYEQYF	TGTGCCAGCAGTTCTTCTTCGACCTATTACGAGCAGTACTTC
TRBV11-2	TRBJ2-1	.	few	CASSAPGAIHAYNEQFF	TGTGCCAGCAGCGCCCCTGGGGCGATTCATGCTTACAATGAGCAGTTCTTC
TRBV5-1	TRBJ2-7	TRBD1	.	CASRPGTGTPSSEQYF	TGCGCCAGCAGGCCCGGGACAGGGACCCCCTCCAGCGAGCAGTACTTC
TRBV28	TRBJ2-7	.	.	CASSLLTTPIREQYF	TGTGCCAGCAGTTTATTGACCACCCCGATCCGCGAGCAGTACTTC
TRBV5-1	TRBJ2-7	TRBD1	few	CASSVQGVAYEQYF	TGCGCCAGCAGCGTACAGGGGGTTGCCTACGAGCAGTACTTC
TRBV5-1	TRBJ2-2	TRBD2	.	CASSLGLADNTGELFF	TGCGCCAGCAGCTTGGGACTAGCGGACAACACCGGGGAGCTGTTTTTT
TRBV28	TRBJ2-1	TRBD1	.	CASSLDATGAHRGQFF	TGTGCCAGCAGTCTCGACGCGACAGGGGCCCACCGGGGGCAGTTCTTC
TRBV5-1	TRBJ2-2	TRBD2	.	CASSLRLGLNANTGELFF	TGCGCCAGCAGCTTACGACTGGGACTAAATGCGAACACCGGGGAGCTGTTTTTT
TRBV9	TRBJ2-1	TRBD2	.	CASSAGLVDEQFF	TGTGCCAGCAGCGCGGGACTAGTGGATGAGCAGTTCTTC
TRBV7-4	TRBJ1-1	TRBD1	few	CASSLATRQGLNTEAFF	TGTGCCAGCAGTTTAGCCACTCGACAGGGCCTGAACACTGAAGCTTTCTTT
TRBV20-1	TRBJ2-5	TRBD2	few	CSARDGTTAQETQYF	TGCAGTGCTAGAGATGGGACTACCGCCCAAGAGACCCAGTACTTC
TRBV4-1	TRBJ2-7	.	.	CASSQSGTYEQYF	TGCGCCAGCAGCCAATCCGGGACCTACGAGCAGTACTTC
TRBV7-2	TRBJ2-2	.	few	CASSLYPTGIREANTGELFF	TGTGCCAGCAGCTTATACCCAACAGGGATCAGGGAAGCGAACACCGGGGAGCTGTTTTTT
TRBV11-2	TRBJ2-1	.	.	CASSKPGTYRVRDRYNEQFF	TGTGCCAGCAGCAAACCGGGTACGTACCGCGTGAGGGACCGCTACAATGAGCAGTTCTTC
TRBV20-1	TRBJ2-7	TRBD1	.	CSADWQGALVDEQYF	TGCAGTGCCGATTGGCAGGGGGCTTTAGTTGACGAGCAGTACTTC
TRBV28	TRBJ2-1	.	few	CASSFRGLSANEQFF	TGTGCCAGCAGTTTTAGGGGTCTGTCCGCGAATGAGCAGTTCTTC
TRBV12-3/TRBV12-4	TRBJ2-1	.	.	CASSRRPGSSYNEQFF	TGTGCCAGCAGCCGACGACCCGGCAGCTCCTACAATGAGCAGTTCTTC
TRBV9	TRBJ2-5	.	few	CASSVGLVLSETQYF	TGTGCCAGCAGCGTTGGACTGGTCCTATCAGAGACCCAGTACTTC
TRBV18	TRBJ2-1	.	.	CASSPKGTEQFF	TGTGCCAGCTCACCAAAGGGGACTGAGCAGTTCTTC
TRBV5-5	TRBJ1-2	.	.	CASSLAYANYGYTF	TGTGCCAGCAGCTTGGCTTACGCTAACTATGGCTACACCTTC
TRBV10-1	TRBJ2-2	.	.	CASSESGTGELFF	TGCGCCAGCAGTGAGTCGGGCACCGGGGAGCTGTTTTTT
TRBV4-1	TRBJ2-5	.	.	CASSQEGSTGPLFGETQYF	TGCGCCAGCAGCCAAGAAGGGTCGACGGGACCCCTTTTCGGGGAGACCCAGTACTTC
TRBV20-1	TRBJ1-3	TRBD1	.	CSAIGDSYLTGNTIYF	TGCAGTGCTATAGGGGACAGCTATCTCACTGGAAACACCATATATTTT
TRBV5-1	TRBJ2-7	.	few	CASSLSLMTGDTYEQYF	TGCGCCAGCAGCTTAAGTTTAATGACAGGAGATACCTACGAGCAGTACTTC
TRBV7-9	TRBJ2-7	.	few	CASSPGTAEQYF	TGTGCCAGCAGCCCTGGGACCGCCGAGCAGTACTTC
TRBV5-1	TRBJ2-2	.	.	CASSLGTSLSRRTNTGELFF	TGCGCCAGCAGCTTGGGTACATCCTTAAGTCGTCGGACGAACACCGGGGAGCTGTTTTTT
TRBV20-1	TRBJ2-3	.	.	CSARDPRERTDTQYF	TGCAGTGCTAGAGATCCACGGGAGAGGACAGATACGCAGTATTTT
TRBV5-1	TRBJ2-2	.	few	CASSLGQVGTGELFF	TGCGCCAGCAGCTTGGGACAGGTGGGGACCGGGGAGCTGTTTTTT
TRBV7-8	TRBJ2-5	TRBD1	.	CASSFTGGAETHYF	TGTGCCAGCAGCTTCACAGGGGGTGCAGAGACCCACTACTTC
TRBV20-1	TRBJ2-5	TRBD2	.	CSAHGGFLQETQYF	TGCAGTGCGCACGGGGGGTTCCTTCAAGAGACCCAGTACTTC
TRBV20-1	TRBJ2-3	TRBD2	.	CSATGVLKDTSAADTQYF	TGCAGTGCCACCGGGGTACTGAAAGACACTAGCGCGGCGGATACGCAGTATTTT
TRBV5-5	TRBJ1-3	.	few	CASSLGRLSGNTIYF	TGTGCCAGCAGCTTGGGTCGGCTCTCTGGAAACACCATATATTTT
TRBV2	TRBJ2-2	TRBD2	few	CASRRTSGGTIPTGELFF	TGTGCCAGCAGGAGGACTAGCGGGGGGACCATACCCACCGGGGAGCTGTTTTTT
TRBV7-2	TRBJ1-1	TRBD1	.	CASSSWTGGHTEAFF	TGTGCCAGCAGCTCCTGGACAGGGGGGCATACTGAAGCTTTCTTT
TRBV4-2	TRBJ2-2	TRBD2	many	CASSRAGTKNTGELFF	TGTGCCAGCAGCCGCGCCGGGACTAAAAACACCGGGGAGCTGTTTTTT
TRBV7-3	TRBJ2-5	.	.	CASSPRGGSQETQYF	TGTGCCAGCAGTCCAAGGGGGGGAAGTCAAGAGACCCAGTACTTC
TRBV5-1	TRBJ2-2	.	many	CASSLGAANTGELFF	TGCGCCAGCAGCTTGGGGGCGGCGAACACCGGGGAGCTGTTTTTT
TRBV5-1	TRBJ2-3	.	.	CASSLIQRADTQYF	TGCGCCAGCAGCTTGATCCAGAGGGCAGATACGCAGTATTTT
TRBV11-2	TRBJ2-2	.	.	CASSFQGYAGELFF	TGTGCCAGCTCCTTCCAGGGATACGCCGGGGAGCTGTTTTTT
TRBV20-1	TRBJ2-7	TRBD2	.	CSAWTSGGYEQYF	TGCAGTGCCTGGACTAGCGGGGGATACGAGCAGTACTTC
TRBV3-1	TRBJ2-5	.	.	CASSQAGWRGETQYF	TGTGCCAGCAGCCAAGCCGGGTGGAGAGGAGAGACCCAGTACTTC
TRBV7-2	TRBJ1-1	.	few	CASRPTYRGNTEAFF	TGTGCCAGCAGACCGACTTACCGGGGGAACACTGAAGCTTTCTTT
TRBV5-1	TRBJ2-1	.	.	CASRRQFSYNEQFF	TGCGCCAGCAGACGACAGTTCTCCTACAATGAGCAGTTCTTC
TRBV2	TRBJ2-7	TRBD2	.	CASKGGTYEQYF	TGTGCCAGCAAGGGAGGGACCTACGAGCAGTACTTC
TRBV12-3/TRBV12-4	TRBJ2-1	TRBD2	few	CASSLARIAGTEQFF	TGTGCCAGCAGTTTAGCGAGGATAGCGGGAACTGAGCAGTTCTTC
TRBV29-1	TRBJ2-1	.	few	CSVRSAGELNEQFF	TGCAGCGTTAGGTCGGCAGGGGAGCTAAATGAGCAGTTCTTC
TRBV7-6	TRBJ2-2	.	few	CASSTAVGPNTGELFF	TGTGCCAGCAGCACCGCCGTGGGGCCAAACACCGGGGAGCTGTTTTTT
TRBV3-1	TRBJ2-1	TRBD1	few	CASSQDLGKGAGNEQFF	TGTGCCAGCAGCCAAGATCTTGGTAAGGGGGCAGGGAATGAGCAGTTCTTC
TRBV29-1	TRBJ1-1	.	once	CSVLDTEAFF	TGCAGCGTTTTGGACACTGAAGCTTTCTTT
TRBV20-1	TRBJ2-5	TRBD2	few	CSAREEGLAGEETQYF	TGCAGTGCTAGAGAGGAGGGACTAGCGGGAGAAGAGACCCAGTACTTC
TRBV12-3/TRBV12-4	TRBJ2-1	TRBD2	many	CASRLLAGGPSEQFF	TGTGCCAGCAGGCTACTAGCGGGGGGGCCTAGTGAGCAGTTCTTC
TRBV28	TRBJ2-1	TRBD2	few	CASSYLAGVSEQFF	TGTGCCAGCAGTTACTTGGCGGGGGTATCTGAGCAGTTCTTC
TRBV5-1	TRBJ1-1	.	.	CASSLNAHTEAFF	TGCGCCAGCAGCTTGAACGCGCACACTGAAGCTTTCTTT
TRBV5-1	TRBJ1-3	.	.	CASSLRGAGDTIYF	TGCGCCAGCAGCTTACGGGGGGCTGGCGACACCATATATTTT
TRBV20-1	TRBJ2-3	TRBD2	.	CSAGGLAGVDTQYF	TGCAGTGCAGGGGGACTAGCGGGGGTCGATACGCAGTATTTT